The sequence of this T cell receptor (beta chain) was determined in a study of T cell responses to AZD1222 COVID-19 vaccine. As for this clone: Its antigen is undetermined.

Germline V gene data show CDR1 as KGHDR and CDR2 as SFDVKD. With 5 bases removed from V and 6 bases from J, the gap between germline ends came to 13 bases. The CDR3 sequence is 14 residues long. General study findings and limits: CD4 TCRs associated with vaccination spanned spike, dominating at 160-218 and 743-854. The donor cohort was predominantly white British with a female majority, and clonal diversity may have been underestimated. With two AZD1222 doses given, Spike-specific TCR breadth and depth both rose. Repertoire sampling happened only post peak T cell response.

Clones were read by immunoSEQ multiplex PCR, and TCRdb kept only the in-frame ones, dropping some. The table has about 120,000 clones, more than 70% seen once. The specimen comprised peripheral blood, sampled on day 0 of AZD1222 vaccination. This chain uses TRBV24-1 with TRBJ2-1; D is undetermined. The receptor's source is an adult in good health. The CDR3 is CATSAEGSFNEQFF. CDR3 nucleotides: TGTGCCACCAGTGCGGAAGGTTCGTTCAATGAGCAGTTCTTC.